Detailed here is one T cell receptor (beta chain). The antigen remains undetermined. This sample was taken from a study of cytomegalovirus exposure and HLA in healthy donors. V was pared by 7 bases and J by 8 bases, with 10 bases of the junction left unmatched. The CDR3 covers 14 residues. Germline V lookup: CDR1 SGHAT, CDR2 FQNNGV. A multiplex PCR was run with 60 Vbeta primers and 13 Jbeta primers. Sequencing used immunoSEQ multiplex PCR; TCRdb keeps in-frame clones, though not all of them. The table shows some 170,000 clones, with 80% to 85% occurring only once. Whole-study results and caveats: A likely sequencing artifact accounted for one observed cluster of highly shared sequence variants. Presence/absence analyses supposed approximately even sequencing depth among donors.

The sample was PBMCs. This TCR derives from a man aged 50-60 years in good health and CMV-seropositive. The J gene is TRBJ2-1, the V gene TRBV11-2, with 8 bases that match TRBD2. CDR3 residues: CASKEREWLDEQFF. CDR3 bases: TGTGCCAGCAAAGAGCGGGAGTGGTTGGATGAGCAGTTCTTC.